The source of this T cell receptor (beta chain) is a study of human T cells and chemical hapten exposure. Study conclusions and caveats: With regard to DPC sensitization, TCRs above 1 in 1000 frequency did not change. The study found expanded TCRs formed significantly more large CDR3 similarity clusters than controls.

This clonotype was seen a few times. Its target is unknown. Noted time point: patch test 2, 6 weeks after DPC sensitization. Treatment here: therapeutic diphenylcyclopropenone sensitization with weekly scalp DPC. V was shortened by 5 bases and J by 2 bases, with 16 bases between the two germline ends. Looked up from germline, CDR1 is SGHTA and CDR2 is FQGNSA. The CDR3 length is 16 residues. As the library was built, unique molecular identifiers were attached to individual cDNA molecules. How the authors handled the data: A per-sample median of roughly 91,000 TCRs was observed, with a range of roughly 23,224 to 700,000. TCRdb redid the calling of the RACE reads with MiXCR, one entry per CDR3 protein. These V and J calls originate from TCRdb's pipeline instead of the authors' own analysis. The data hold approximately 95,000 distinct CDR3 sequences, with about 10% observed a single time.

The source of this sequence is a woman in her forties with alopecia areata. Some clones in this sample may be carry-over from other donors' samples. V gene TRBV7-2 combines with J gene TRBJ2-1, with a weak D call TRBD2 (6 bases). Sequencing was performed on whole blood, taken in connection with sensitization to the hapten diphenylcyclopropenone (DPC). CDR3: CASSPVTGVAYNEQFF. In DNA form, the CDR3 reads TGTGCCAGCAGCCCTGTAACGGGAGTGGCCTACAATGAGCAGTTCTTC.